This TCR beta chain comes out of a study of CXCR3-negative and CXCR3-positive naive CD8 T cells. CD8+ T cell subsets were each sorted in triplicate, a few hundred thousand cells apiece. The authors made the TRB cDNA libraries by 5' RACE using UMI labels. With the 5' RACE reads reprocessed, TCRdb shows one record per CDR3 protein and no DNA. This sample's table reports 75,000 to 100,000 distinct CDR3 sequences. In regard to this clonotype: What it binds is not known.

There are 18 residues in the CDR3. From germline, CDR1 is MNHEY and CDR2 SVGAGI. Study outcomes and limitations: Against CXCR3-negative naive cells, CXCR3-positive naive cells showed more hydrophobic TRB CDR3s. After cryopreservation, CXCR3 expression dropped partially; most assays used fresh PBMCs. Both naive subsets, CXCR3-negative and CXCR3-positive, displayed similar TRBV-TRBJ usage, unlike memory cells.

Specimen: naive CXCR3+ CD8+ T cells from blood. Regarding subset: CD45RO-CCR7+CD27+CD95- naive CD8+ T cells expressing CXCR3 (TNR3+). The rearrangement links TRBV6-5 to TRBJ2-3; TCRdb gives TRBD2 as the D gene, but with no DNA this cannot be confirmed. This clonotype was obtained from a human donor in good health. Some clones in this sample may be carry-over from other donors' samples. CDR3 in amino acids: CASSYWASGGPPFDTQYF.